These 17 T cell receptor beta chains originate from one sample sequenced in a study of T cell responses to AZD1222 COVID-19 vaccine. Only in-frame clones appear in the TCRdb table, and some are missing; sequencing was by immunoSEQ multiplex PCR. The profile shows 90,000 to 120,000 clones, roughly 89% of them singletons. The sample in question was peripheral blood, obtained on day 0 of AZD1222 vaccination. The receptors were gathered from an adult in good health.

The chain recombines TRBV27 with TRBJ1-5, with D possibly TRBD1 on 6 matching bases. The CDR3 spans 15 residues. The ends were cut back, 5 bases at V and 8 bases at J, with 19 bases in the middle. Germline values: CDR1 MNHEY, CDR2 SMNVEV (reference sequence). The CDR3, as DNA: TGTGCCAGCAGTCCCCGGGGGCTTGGGTATGAGCCCCAGCATTTT. Encoded protein: CASSPRGLGYEPQHF.

The chain couples TRBV5-4 to TRBJ2-3; D is undetermined. V was trimmed by 2 bases and J by 2 bases, leaving 6 bases between them. CDR1 SGHNT and CDR2 YYREEE come from the germline V gene (reference sequence). The CDR3 covers 13 residues. The CDR3 region is CASSLRVTDTQYF. The CDR3 DNA reads as TGTGCCAGCAGCTTACGGGTCACAGATACGCAGTATTTT.

The chain links TRBV2 to TRBJ1-1, with D unclear. The CDR3 runs 14 residues. Germline V CDR1 and CDR2: SNHLY, FYNNEI. Trimming removed 2 bases at V and 1 base at J, with 8 bases between. The DNA for the CDR3 is TGTGCCAGCAGTGAATACGGGCGGAACACTGAAGCTTTCTTT. Translation: CASSEYGRNTEAFF.

This chain links TRBV5-1 with TRBJ2-1; D gene uncertain. The CDR3 spans 13 residues. Trimming pared 0 bases from V and 9 bases from J, leaving 10 bases between. Germline loops: CDR1 SGHRS, CDR2 YFSETQ. The CDR3 DNA reads TGCGCCAGCAGCTTGGTCCCCCAGCGTGAGCAGTTCTTC. This sequence encodes CASSLVPQREQFF.

The chain has TRBV7-8 and TRBJ2-1; possibly TRBD1 for D (6 bases). The CDR3 totals 14 residues. Trimming pared 5 bases from V and 7 bases from J, leaving 15 bases between. Germline CDR1 and CDR2: SGHVS and FQNEAQ. The CDR3 region is CASSIRTASNEQFF. For the CDR3, the DNA is TGTGCCAGCAGCATACGGACAGCTAGTAATGAGCAGTTCTTC.

The rearrangement links TRBV30 to TRBJ1-2; a weak D match, TRBD1 (5 bases). The CDR3 is 13 amino acids. Trimming pared 3 bases from V and 5 bases from J, leaving 13 bases between. CDR1 is GTSNPN and CDR2 is SVGIG in the germline V gene (reference sequence). CDR3 nucleotides: TGTGCCTGGAGGGCACAGGTCACTTATGGCTACACCTTC. This encodes CAWRAQVTYGYTF.

The chain recombines TRBV7-2 with TRBJ2-7; either TRBD1 or TRBD2 may supply D (6 bases each). Trimming pared 1 base from V and 0 bases from J, leaving 7 bases between. The CDR3 is 14 amino acids. Germline assignment: CDR1 SGHTA and CDR2 FQGNSA. The CDR3 DNA reads as TGTGCCAGCAGCTTAGGGGGGGCCTCCTACGAGCAGTACTTC. Translation gives CASSLGGASYEQYF.

The chain joins TRBV20-1 to TRBJ2-1; D gene unclear. The CDR3 loop spans 10 amino acids. V was clipped by 3 bases and J by 7 bases, with 4 bases between them. Germline V gene data show CDR1 as DFQATT and CDR2 as SNEGSKA (reference sequence). In DNA form, the CDR3 reads TGCAGTGCTAGGAAAAATGAGCAGTTCTTC. The encoded protein is CSARKNEQFF.

CDR3 sequence (DNA): TGTGCCAGCAGTTACTCACCGGTGATCTCTGGAAACACCATATATTTT. This sequence encodes CASSYSPVISGNTIYF. The chain recombines TRBV6-6 with TRBJ1-3, with D uncertain. Between the trimmed V and J ends, which lost 0 bases and 0 bases, there was a span of 9 bases. CDR1 is MNHNY, CDR2 SVGAGI, per germline (reference sequence). The CDR3 loop spans 16 amino acids.

This sequence joins TRBV12-2 and TRBJ1-3; the table's D call, TRBD1, was not checked against the DNA. TRBV12-2 is classified as a pseudogene. CDR3 length: 16 amino acids. Written as DNA, the CDR3 is TGTGCAAGTCGGTTACCCAAGGGACAGACTGGAAACACCATATATTTT. It is translated as CASRLPKGQTGNTIYF.

The chain is built from TRBV11-2 and TRBJ2-7; D is unresolved. Looked up from germline, CDR1 is SGHAT and CDR2 is FQNNGV. CDR3 length: 13 amino acids. Trimming left V 10 bases short and J 3 bases short, with 16 bases between. CDR3 sequence: CAISADSDYEQYF. The CDR3 region has the DNA TGTGCCATTTCGGCGGATTCTGACTACGAGCAGTACTTC.

V and J are TRBV2 and TRBJ1-2; 7 nucleotides align to TRBD1. CDR3 length: 14 amino acids. Germline loops: CDR1 SNHLY, CDR2 FYNNEI. V was pared by 8 bases and J by 3 bases, with 9 bases of the junction left unmatched. This chain's CDR3 is CASWNRGKDYGYTF. The DNA for the CDR3 is TGTGCCAGCTGGAACAGGGGAAAGGACTATGGCTACACCTTC.

About this clone: An end of the junction differs from the germline gene, which may be a read error. The rearrangement links TRBV5-5 to TRBJ2-5; perhaps D is TRBD1 or TRBD2 (6 bases each). The V gene's germline CDR1 is SGHKS and CDR2 YYEKEE (reference sequence). The CDR3 covers 17 residues. The CDR3 DNA is TGTGCCACCAGCCAGGGGTGGGAATGGGAGGCCCAAGAGACCCAGTACTTC. Translation: CATSQGWEWEAQETQYF.

The V and J genes are TRBV6-2 or TRBV6-3 and TRBJ1-2; 7 bases agree with TRBD1. The CDR3 spans 14 residues. Germline CDR1 MNHEY, CDR2 SVGEGT. V lost 6 bases and J lost 5; bases outside the gene matches: 9. CDR3 sequence (DNA): TGTGCCAGCAGCATCGACAGGGTCGGTTATGGCTACACCTTC. It specifies CASSIDRVGYGYTF.

This sequence joins TRBV5-1 and TRBJ2-6, with 9 bases that match TRBD1. Germline CDR1 and CDR2: SGHRS and YFSETQ. The CDR3 has 16 amino acids. Trimming took 3 bases from V and 4 from J; bases not matched to a gene: 5. DNA for the CDR3: TGCGCCAGCAGCTCCTGGACAGGGGCGGGGGCCAACGTCCTGACTTTC. This translates into CASSSWTGAGANVLTF.

This chain links TRBV5-3 with TRBJ1-3; no clear D gene. TRBV5-3 is noted as an ORF with a role that remains uncertain. This CDR3 is built from 15 residues. Trimming removed 4 bases at V and 0 bases at J, with 11 bases between. The CDR3 is CARSEGKCSGNTIYF. Written as DNA, the CDR3 is TGTGCCAGAAGCGAGGGAAAGTGCTCTGGAAACACCATATATTTT.

The rearrangement links TRBV10-2 to TRBJ1-5; D is undetermined. V gave up 0 bases and J gave up 0 bases, with 12 bases separating them. The CDR3 runs 17 residues. Per germline, CDR1 WSHSY and CDR2 SAAADI. CDR3 DNA sequence: TGCGCCAGCAGTGAGTCGGTGCGCCTGTATAGCAATCAGCCCCAGCATTTT. Translation gives CASSESVRLYSNQPQHF.